This T cell receptor (beta chain) was identified during a study of T cell responses to AZD1222 COVID-19 vaccine. Overall study: Some second doses came at about 4 weeks and others at about 12 weeks; these were pooled.

Germline V CDR1 and CDR2: MNHEY, SVGAGI. This CDR3 is built from 13 residues. Assay: immunoSEQ multiplex PCR; the TCRdb copy retains only in-frame clones and omits some. The data show roughly 120,000 clones, with 91% seen just once and roughly 5.7% held by the top ten. About this clone: A junction end diverges from the germline sequence, so it may reflect a read error.

The rearrangement joins TRBV6-5 to TRBJ1-1; D remains ambiguous. The sample in question was peripheral blood, obtained on day 0 of AZD1222 vaccination. This receptor was identified in an adult in good health. The CDR3 region has the DNA TGTGCCAGCCGTTGGATCTCGAACGCTGAAGCTTTCTTT. Protein sequence: CASRWISNAEAFF.